These T cell receptor beta chains were read from a single sample in a study of T cell repertoires in cytomegalovirus infection. TCRdb called the reads again in MiXCR, with one record for every CDR3 protein. Seen here are 630,000 or so distinct CDR3 sequences, 20% to 25% observed once, and the top ten hold roughly 8%. Sequenced sample: CD8+ T cells from PBMCs. The receptor source for this set is a human donor in good health (CMV status not recorded). Some clones in this sample may be carry-over from other donors' samples. CDR3s include the opening cysteine and the closing phenylalanine or tryptophan. Each record gives: D gene, clone size, J gene, V gene, CDR3 protein, CDR3 DNA. D genes are given only for firm matches. The size field is filled for only some rows; it gives once, few, many or a size class.

. | many | TRBJ1-4 | TRBV7-2 | CASKYRDSTNEKLFF | TGTGCCAGCAAGTACCGGGACTCAACTAATGAAAAACTGTTTTTT
. | few | TRBJ2-1 | TRBV12-3/TRBV12-4 | CASSPGHMRDEQFF | TGTGCCAGCAGTCCCGGACACATGAGGGATGAGCAGTTCTTC
. | many | TRBJ1-1 | TRBV7-6 | CASSPTTLGMNTEAFF | TGTGCCAGCAGCCCTACGACACTCGGCATGAACACTGAAGCTTTCTTT
. | . | TRBJ2-1 | TRBV19 | CASSIEARGPDNEQFF | TGTGCCAGTAGTATTGAGGCCCGGGGGCCCGACAATGAGCAGTTCTTC
. | few | TRBJ2-3 | TRBV14 | CASSQEGLSTDTQYF | TGTGCCAGCAGCCAAGAGGGGCTTAGCACAGATACGCAGTATTTT
TRBD1 | many | TRBJ2-7 | TRBV12-3/TRBV12-4 | CASSPSSNTGTGSPGRLSYEQYF | TGTGCCAGCAGTCCGAGTTCCAACACCGGGACAGGGAGTCCAGGGAGGTTATCCTACGAGCAGTACTTC
. | . | TRBJ2-3 | TRBV28 | CASSPLEGEGTDTQYF | TGTGCCAGCAGTCCCCTAGAGGGGGAGGGCACAGATACGCAGTATTTT
. | few | TRBJ2-1 | TRBV28 | CASSPGQPRDEQFF | TGTGCCAGCAGCCCTGGACAGCCCCGGGATGAGCAGTTCTTC
. | . | TRBJ2-5 | TRBV20-1 | CSARAPRRGLEETQYF | TGCAGTGCTAGAGCCCCGCGGCGGGGGCTAGAAGAGACCCAGTACTTC
. | few | TRBJ2-2 | TRBV5-4 | CASSSGTPQNTGELFF | TGTGCCAGCAGCTCTGGGACGCCCCAGAACACCGGGGAGCTGTTTTTT
. | few | TRBJ2-2 | TRBV29-1 | CSVEDQRTGELFF | TGCAGCGTTGAAGATCAGAGGACCGGGGAGCTGTTTTTT
. | . | TRBJ2-1 | TRBV5-4 | CASSLAAQGPGEQFF | TGTGCCAGCAGCTTGGCAGCTCAGGGTCCGGGGGAGCAGTTCTTC
TRBD2 | few | TRBJ2-5 | TRBV9 | CASSVDGGGARETQYF | TGTGCCAGCAGCGTAGATGGCGGGGGGGCTCGAGAGACCCAGTACTTC
. | few | TRBJ2-1 | TRBV29-1 | CSGARVGTEQFF | TGCAGCGGTGCCAGGGTCGGCACTGAGCAGTTCTTC
TRBD2 | many | TRBJ2-1 | TRBV7-6 | CASSLVASGELTYNEQFF | TGTGCCAGCAGCTTAGTGGCTAGCGGGGAACTAACCTACAATGAGCAGTTCTTC
TRBD1 | few | TRBJ2-2 | TRBV29-1 | CSFRTGGTGELFF | TGCAGCTTCCGGACAGGTGGCACCGGGGAGCTGTTTTTT
. | . | TRBJ2-3 | TRBV27 | CASSSWVSTETQYF | TGTGCCAGCAGTTCTTGGGTCAGCACAGAGACGCAGTATTTT
TRBD2 | few | TRBJ2-7 | TRBV5-4 | CASSDGLAGDYEQYF | TGTGCCAGCAGCGATGGACTAGCGGGGGACTACGAGCAGTACTTC
. | . | TRBJ2-7 | TRBV19 | CASSAGSTYEQYF | TGTGCCAGTAGCGCAGGGTCGACCTACGAGCAGTACTTC
. | . | TRBJ1-2 | TRBV20-1 | CSARDLLGGEYGYTF | TGCAGTGCTAGAGATCTGCTTGGGGGGGAATATGGCTACACCTTC
TRBD1 | . | TRBJ2-7 | TRBV27 | CASRPSSGTGINEQYF | TGTGCCAGCAGACCTAGCTCCGGGACAGGGATCAACGAGCAGTACTTC
. | . | TRBJ2-6 | TRBV6-5 | CASSYLMARVGANVLTF | TGTGCCAGCAGTTACTTGATGGCCCGGGTCGGGGCCAACGTCCTGACTTTC
. | many | TRBJ2-1 | TRBV7-2 | CASSDTGEEQFF | TGTGCCAGCAGCGACACGGGGGAAGAGCAGTTCTTC
. | . | TRBJ2-5 | TRBV12-5 | CASGADGYQETQYF | TGTGCTAGTGGTGCGGACGGATACCAAGAGACCCAGTACTTC
. | . | TRBJ2-1 | TRBV2 | CASSEGGGRSYNEQFF | TGTGCCAGCAGTGAGGGGGGGGGGCGCTCCTACAATGAGCAGTTCTTC
TRBD1 | few | TRBJ1-1 | TRBV4-1 | CASSQAFGTENTEAFF | TGCGCCAGCAGCCAAGCCTTTGGGACAGAAAACACTGAAGCTTTCTTT
. | few | TRBJ1-2 | TRBV6-2/TRBV6-3 | CASSYERSGPPTYRGTGYTF | TGTGCCAGCAGTTACGAGCGGTCAGGACCTCCGACTTACCGAGGGACTGGCTACACCTTC
. | . | TRBJ2-1 | TRBV28 | CASSPLFPGGLGEQFF | TGTGCCAGCAGTCCCCTCTTCCCCGGGGGGCTCGGTGAGCAGTTCTTC
TRBD2 | few | TRBJ2-1 | TRBV9 | CASSPGGLGNEQFF | TGTGCCAGCAGCCCCGGGGGACTAGGCAATGAGCAGTTCTTC
. | . | TRBJ2-2 | TRBV7-6 | CASSYIRDLYTGELFF | TGTGCCAGCAGCTATATCCGGGACTTGTACACCGGGGAGCTGTTTTTT
TRBD2 | many | TRBJ2-5 | TRBV7-9 | CASSSWTSGGLEETQYF | TGTGCCAGCAGCTCATGGACTAGCGGGGGGCTGGAAGAGACCCAGTACTTC
. | . | TRBJ2-1 | TRBV29-1 | CSVETGEVNEQFF | TGCAGCGTTGAAACAGGGGAGGTCAATGAGCAGTTCTTC
. | few | TRBJ1-2 | TRBV6-5 | CASSYSGRGYYGYTF | TGTGCCAGCAGTTACTCAGGGAGAGGATACTATGGCTACACCTTC
TRBD1 | few | TRBJ1-1 | TRBV19 | CASSPAGGRLNTEAFF | TGTGCCAGTAGTCCGGCAGGGGGCAGGTTGAACACTGAAGCTTTCTTT
. | few | TRBJ2-1 | TRBV6-6 | CASSYSSRGFYNEQFF | TGTGCCAGCAGTTACTCGAGCAGGGGATTTTACAATGAGCAGTTCTTC
. | . | TRBJ2-1 | TRBV19 | CASSIVGARGWDNEQFF | TGTGCCAGTAGTATAGTAGGCGCCCGGGGATGGGACAATGAGCAGTTCTTC
. | few | TRBJ1-1 | TRBV7-9 | CASSLSSGGNTEAFF | TGTGCCAGCAGCTTAAGCTCGGGAGGCAACACTGAAGCTTTCTTT
. | many | TRBJ1-1 | TRBV25-1 | CASSVKGGPEAFF | TGTGCCAGCAGTGTAAAGGGTGGCCCTGAAGCTTTCTTT
. | few | TRBJ2-1 | TRBV7-8 | CASSPYRANEQFF | TGTGCCAGCAGCCCCTATCGAGCCAATGAGCAGTTCTTC
. | . | TRBJ2-3 | TRBV20-1 | CSASGGPSDTQYF | TGCAGTGCTAGCGGGGGGCCCTCAGATACGCAGTATTTT
. | . | TRBJ2-2 | TRBV7-2 | CASTRQGRGRNTGELFF | TGTGCCAGCACCCGCCAGGGGAGGGGGAGAAACACCGGGGAGCTGTTTTTT
TRBD1 | once | TRBJ2-1 | TRBV24-1 | CATSAMGQGYNEQFF | TGTGCCACCAGTGCCATGGGACAGGGGTACAATGAGCAGTTCTTC
. | . | TRBJ2-2 | TRBV6-5 | CASSYEGGTTGELFF | TGTGCCAGCAGTTACGAGGGGGGGACCACCGGGGAGCTGTTTTTT
. | few | TRBJ1-4 | TRBV5-6 | CASSLRLPSFSEKLFF | TGTGCCAGCAGCTTGAGGCTTCCCTCCTTCAGTGAAAAACTGTTTTTT
. | once | TRBJ1-2 | TRBV5-1 | CASTSGGPDGYTF | TGCGCCAGCACCTCTGGGGGGCCAGATGGCTACACCTTC
. | . | TRBJ1-1 | TRBV25-1 | CASSSRGVYTEAFF | TGTGCCAGCAGTTCCAGGGGAGTCTACACTGAAGCTTTCTTT